This T cell receptor beta chain is drawn from a study of shared clonotypes between healthy human individuals. Study in general: Per-donor plates numbered three CD4 naive, three CD4 memory, two CD8 naive and one CD8 memory. Study-level results: Generation probabilities of non-shared clonotypes were lower (relative to those shared by all four donors). As a rule, naive subsets had a larger estimated richness than memory subsets. Clonotype sharing among donors was thought likely to change with sequencing depth.

V shed 4 bases and J shed 6 bases, with 16 bases lying between them. The germline V gene has CDR1 SGDLS and CDR2 YYNGEE. The CDR3 length is 14 residues. On this clone: Its antigen is still unknown.

Only in-frame clones appear in the TCRdb table, and some are missing; sequencing was by immunoSEQ multiplex PCR. Among fewer than 2.5 million clones listed, roughly 93% were seen once. The chain couples TRBV9 to TRBJ1-1, with a tentative D call TRBD1 (5 bases). Specimen: naive CD4+ T cells from PBMCs. Described subset: CD45RA+ positively selected. This clonotype originated in a man aged 18 to 35 in good health. Some clones in this sample may be carry-over from other donors' samples. CDR3 nucleotides: TGTGCCAGCAGCATCCGCAGGGAAGGCGCTGAAGCTTTCTTT. Translated, it gives CASSIRREGAEAFF. Using reference TRBV9 and TRBJ1-1 for the parts outside the CDR3, the full variable domain is DSGVTQTPKHLITATGQRVTLRCSPRSGDLSVYWYQQSLDQGLQFLIQYYNGEERAKGNILERFSAQQFPDLHSELNLSSLELGDSALYFCASSIRREGAEAFFGQGTRLTVV.